These T cell receptor beta chains were read from a single sample in a study of cytomegalovirus exposure and HLA in healthy donors. Libraries were prepared by immunoSEQ multiplex PCR; TCRdb keeps only in-frame clonotypes and omits some of them. Its table records around 140,000 clones. The sample comprised PBMCs. These receptor sequences come from a woman in her thirties or forties in good health and CMV-seronegative. Both conserved end residues are part of each CDR3. Fields, in order: J gene, D gene, V gene, CDR3 DNA, CDR3 protein. The D gene is left open where the match is weak.

>TRBJ2-7|TRBD2|TRBV7-8
TGTGCCAGCAGCTTGGGACTAGCGGGGGTCTCCTACGAGCAGTACTTC
CASSLGLAGVSYEQYF
>TRBJ1-4|TRBD1|TRBV14
TGTGCCAGCAGCGCTCAGGGGGCGGCTAATGAAAAACTGTTTTTT
CASSAQGAANEKLFF
>TRBJ1-6|TRBD1|TRBV15
TGTGCCACCAGCAGACCGGGACAGTATAATTCACCCCTCCACTTT
CATSRPGQYNSPLHF
>TRBJ1-6|.|TRBV27
TGTGCCAGCAGTTTTACTCACACAGGGTTAACCTATAATTCACCCCTCCACTTT
CASSFTHTGLTYNSPLHF
>TRBJ2-1|.|TRBV19
TGTGCCAGTAGTATAGCAGGGGTCTCCTACAATGAGCAGTTCTTC
CASSIAGVSYNEQFF
>TRBJ2-7|.|TRBV10-3
TGTGCCATCAGTGAAAGGGCAGGGGGGTCCTACGAGCAGTACTTC
CAISERAGGSYEQYF
>TRBJ2-3|.|TRBV18
TGTGCCAGCTCACCCCGAGATACGCAGTATTTT
CASSPRDTQYF
>TRBJ2-3|TRBD2|TRBV6-1
TGTGCCAGCAGTGAAGTTGCGGGAGGGACAGATACGCAGTATTTT
CASSEVAGGTDTQYF
>TRBJ1-1|.|TRBV7-9
TGTGCCAGCAGCCTAAGCGGGCAGGGCGAAGCTTTCTTT
CASSLSGQGEAFF
>TRBJ2-7|TRBD2|TRBV28
TGTGCCAGCAGTCATTATTGGGGGACTAGCGGGGAAACGAGAAGTTACGAGCAGTACTTC
CASSHYWGTSGETRSYEQYF
>TRBJ1-2|TRBD1|TRBV5-6
TGTGCCAGCAGCATAGGGGACAGGGGCCATGGCTACACCTTC
CASSIGDRGHGYTF